This TCR beta chain was retrieved from a study of T cell responses to AZD1222 COVID-19 vaccine. Broader study findings: Unmutated variant regions are reportedly targeted by nearly half of spike-specific TCRs. Donors were mostly white British, more females; clonal diversity possibly underestimated.

Assay used: immunoSEQ multiplex PCR; TCRdb lists only in-frame clones, some missing. The data contain 150,000 to 200,000 clones, just over 90% of them singletons. Trimming took off 3 bases at V and 4 bases at J, with 16 bases between the two ends. Germline V CDR1 and CDR2: MRHNA, SNTAGT. The CDR3 covers 16 residues. Second doses were pooled across both intervals (about 4 or about 12 weeks). Worth noting for this clone: Antigen specificity is unknown.

The J gene is TRBJ2-1, the V gene TRBV6-4; the D gene is possibly TRBD1 (5 bases). The specimen was peripheral blood, collected 28 days after the second AZD1222 dose. The TCR originated in an adult who received the AZD1222 COVID-19 vaccine. The CDR3 nucleotides read TGTGCCAGCAGTGAGACTGAAGGGGCCCCGTACAATGAGCAGTTCTTC. Translated, it gives CASSETEGAPYNEQFF.